A single sample is the source of the 32 T cell receptor beta chains below, sequenced in a study of CD8 T cells in ankylosing spondylitis listed by TCRdb under 2017. The library was made by 5' RACE. The listed sequencing device is Illumina HiSeq 2500. TCRdb reprocessed the public reads (quality trimming at Q25 with fastp, clone calling with MiXCR) and kept in-frame beta chains. Identical CDR3 protein sequences are pooled into one entry, listed with their most common genes and DNA. This sample gives roughly 60,000 distinct CDR3 sequences in total; approximately 5.7% of them show up just once. The ten biggest clones cover about 4.6% of the sample. Sequenced input: synovial fluid, either unsorted or a sorted T cell fraction (not recorded which). These receptors all stem from a male donor with ankylosing spondylitis.

V gene TRBV5-1 combines with J gene TRBJ2-7; 9 bases agree with TRBD2. The CDR3 consists of 15 residues. Unmatched junction bases numbered 4, after V lost 3 bases and J lost 0 bases. Per germline, CDR1 SGHRS and CDR2 YFSETQ. CDR3 nucleotides: TGCGCCAGCAGCTCAACTAGCGGGTTCTCCTACGAGCAGTACTTC. The encoded protein is CASSSTSGFSYEQYF. Full variable domain (outside the CDR3, taken from reference TRBV5-1 and TRBJ2-7): KAGVTQTPRYLIKTRGQQVTLSCSPISGHRSVSWYQQTPGQGLQFLFEYFSETQRNKGNFPGRFSGRQFSNSRSEMNVSTLELGDSALYLCASSSTSGFSYEQYFGPGTRLTVT.

The rearrangement joins TRBV5-4 to TRBJ2-7; D might be TRBD1 or TRBD2, each matching 5 bases. The germline gives CDR1 SGHNT, CDR2 YYREEE (reference sequence). There are 14 residues in the CDR3. V shed 0 bases and J shed 5 bases, with 12 bases lying between them. CDR3: CASSLGRDVHEQYF. The CDR3 DNA reads as TGTGCCAGCAGCTTGGGTCGGGACGTACACGAGCAGTACTTC. Combining the CDR3 with reference TRBV5-4 and TRBJ2-7 gives the whole variable domain ETGVTQSPTHLIKTRGQQVTLRCSSQSGHNTVSWYQQALGQGPQFIFQYYREEENGRGNFPPRFSGLQFPNYSSELNVNALELDDSALYLCASSLGRDVHEQYFGPGTRLTVT.

This clonotype appeared many times. V and J are TRBV24-1 and TRBJ2-3, with D perhaps TRBD1 (5 bases). Germline CDR1 KGHDR, CDR2 SFDVKD. Trimming shortened V by 2 bases and J by 2 bases, and 19 bases separated the two germline ends. CDR3 length: 18 amino acids. CDR3 amino acids: CATSDWSSVPGLTDTQYF. As DNA, the CDR3 is TGTGCCACCAGTGATTGGAGTTCGGTTCCAGGGCTCACAGATACGCAGTATTTT.

This clonotype was detected many times. J is TRBJ2-7 and V is TRBV4-2; TRBD1 matches 10 bases. Trimming at V came to 0 bases and at J to 4 bases, leaving 3 bases not matched to a gene. CDR1 LGHNA and CDR2 YNFKEQ come from the germline V gene. The CDR3 totals 15 residues. CDR3 DNA: TGTGCCAGCAGCCAAGAAGGACAGGGGGGATACGAGCAGTACTTC. This encodes CASSQEGQGGYEQYF.

This clonotype was observed many times. The chain recombines TRBV28 with TRBJ2-1, with 14 bases fitting TRBD2. Trimming at V came to 5 bases and at J to 7 bases, leaving 7 bases not matched to a gene. The CDR3 totals 16 residues. Germline CDR1 reads MDHEN; CDR2 reads SYDVKM. The CDR3 loop is CASSGRGLAGENEQFF. The CDR3 DNA reads TGTGCCAGCAGTGGTCGGGGACTAGCGGGAGAGAATGAGCAGTTCTTC.

This clonotype was observed at least ten times. This chain uses TRBV10-3 with TRBJ2-7, with 9 bases matching TRBD1. J was trimmed by 2 bases and V by 4 bases; bases with no gene match: 12. This CDR3 has 17 residues. Germline V gene lookup returns CDR1 ENHRY and CDR2 SYGVKD. CDR3 DNA sequence: TGTGCCATCAGTGCTACTAGCCCGGGACAGGGTACCTACGAGCAGTACTTC. Protein product: CAISATSPGQGTYEQYF.

This clonotype was seen many times. The chain recombines TRBV9 with TRBJ1-1, with D uncertain. CDR1 and CDR2 (germline): SGDLS, YYNGEE. The CDR3 is 13 residues long. Trimming cost V 0 bases and J 3 bases, with 6 bases left between them. In DNA form, the CDR3 reads TGTGCCAGCAGCGTAGCTGGGGACACTGAAGCTTTCTTT. Its translation is CASSVAGDTEAFF.

This clonotype showed up many times. V usage is TRBV20-1 and J usage is TRBJ2-1, with 11 bases matching TRBD2. Germline V gene lookup returns CDR1 DFQATT and CDR2 SNEGSKA (reference sequence). Losses at the gene ends were 5 bases for V and 8 bases for J; bases not matched to a gene: 8. This CDR3 region has 14 residues. CDR3 DNA sequence: TGCAGTGCTGAGGGGCTAGCGGGAGGCTATGAGCAGTTCTTC. It specifies CSAEGLAGGYEQFF.

This clonotype was recorded a few times. The genes are TRBV7-9 and TRBJ2-3; D remains unclear. CDR3 size: 12 residues. Germline V gene data show CDR1 as SEHNR and CDR2 as FQNEAQ (reference sequence). Trimming left V 6 bases short and J 5 bases short, with 9 bases between. The CDR3: CASRTTLDTQYF. In DNA, the CDR3 is TGTGCCAGCAGGACGACCCTAGATACGCAGTATTTT.

The CDR3 loop reads CASSPRRGAEEQYF. The CDR3 coding sequence is TGTGCCAGCAGCCCCCGGCGGGGGGCAGAAGAGCAGTACTTC. The genes are TRBV6-2 or TRBV6-3 and TRBJ2-7, with 8 positions matching TRBD2. The V gene end was trimmed by 6 bases and the J gene end by 7 bases; junction bases not matched to a gene: 11. The CDR3 runs 14 residues. The germline CDR1 and CDR2 sequences are MNHEY and SVGEGT.

This clonotype appeared many times. The V gene is TRBV24-1, the J gene TRBJ1-4; D gene ambiguous. Trimming took off 0 bases at V and 7 bases at J, with 5 bases between the two ends. The germline CDR1 and CDR2 sequences are KGHDR and SFDVKD. This CDR3 comprises 13 residues. The CDR3 DNA reads TGTGCCACCAGTGATTTGCAAGGTGAAAAACTGTTTTTT. Encoded protein: CATSDLQGEKLFF.

This clonotype was recorded many times. J is TRBJ1-1 and V is TRBV2; weak D call: TRBD1 (6 bases). The germline gives CDR1 SNHLY, CDR2 FYNNEI. The CDR3 is 13 residues long. The V end lost 5 bases, the J end lost 0 bases, and 7 bases lay between the germline ends. The CDR3 loop is CASSWTVNTEAFF. DNA of the CDR3: TGTGCCAGCAGTTGGACAGTGAACACTGAAGCTTTCTTT. Full variable domain (rest looked up from reference TRBV2 and TRBJ1-1): EPEVTQTPSHQVTQMGQEVILRCVPISNHLYFYWYRQILGQKVEFLVSFYNNEISEKSEIFDDQFSVERPDGSNFTLKIRSTKLEDSAMYFCASSWTVNTEAFFGQGTRLTVV.

Turning to this clonotype: A much larger clonotype is one base distant, so this may be a read error. This chain links TRBV11-3 with TRBJ2-1; no clear D gene. The CDR3 extends over 11 amino acids. Trimming left V 5 bases short and J 12 bases short, with 11 bases between. CDR1 and CDR2 (germline): SGHNT, YENEEA. In DNA, the CDR3 is TGTGCCAGCAGCCGGAGCGATGGGCAGTTCTTC. Amino acids: CASSRSDGQFF.

This clonotype was detected many times. The rearrangement links TRBV7-2 to TRBJ2-3, with D maybe TRBD1 (5 bases). This CDR3 comprises 14 residues. CDR1 and CDR2 (germline): SGHTA, FQGNSA. V was trimmed by 5 bases and J by 0 bases, leaving 9 bases between them. The CDR3 loop reads CASSLGHSTDTQYF. The DNA for the CDR3 is TGTGCCAGCAGCCTTGGACACAGCACAGATACGCAGTATTTT.

This clonotype was counted ten times or more. This chain links TRBV7-3 with TRBJ2-1; D is undetermined. Trimming removed 4 bases at V and 7 bases at J, with 8 bases between. The CDR3 has 12 amino acids. Germline values: CDR1 SGHTA, CDR2 FQGTGA. CDR3 nucleotide sequence: TGTGCCAGCAGCTCGGGTCTAAATGAGCAGTTCTTC. Its protein is CASSSGLNEQFF.

This clonotype was picked up a small number of times. V is TRBV28 and J is TRBJ2-7; 8 bases map to TRBD1. Germline lookup yields CDR1 MDHEN and CDR2 SYDVKM. Trimming at V came to 8 bases and at J to 6 bases, leaving 18 bases not matched to a gene. The length of the CDR3 is 16 residues. The chain's CDR3 is CASVPRGQGVLREQYF. CDR3 nucleotide sequence: TGTGCCAGCGTTCCCAGAGGACAGGGAGTGTTACGCGAGCAGTACTTC.

In this sample, this clonotype turned up once. At one end the junction does not follow the germline gene, possibly because of a read error. The chain is built from TRBV6-5 and TRBJ1-1; D remains unclear. This CDR3 spans 13 amino acids. CDR1 and CDR2 from the germline V gene are MNHEY and SVGAGI. CDR3 protein: CASSYTGNTEVFF. DNA of the CDR3: TGTGCCAGCAGTTACACGGGGAACACTGAAGTTTTCTTT.

This clonotype has more than one count but fewer than ten. The chain is built from TRBV19 and TRBJ2-3, with 13 bases aligning to TRBD2. The ends lost 6 bases at V and 4 bases at J; junction bases unmatched: 7. CDR3 length equals 16 residues. Per germline, CDR1 LNHDA and CDR2 SQIVND (reference sequence). CDR3 nucleotide sequence: TGTGCCAGTAGCCTACTAGCGGGAGGGCCAGCAGATACGCAGTATTTT. It codes for CASSLLAGGPADTQYF.

This clonotype has just a few counts. The chain carries TRBV19 and TRBJ2-5, with TRBD2 as a possible D gene (5 bases). Trimming left V 7 bases short and J 2 bases short, with 11 bases between. The CDR3 runs 13 residues. Per the germline V gene, CDR1 is LNHDA and CDR2 is SQIVND (reference sequence). CDR3 protein: CASTLSGQETQYF. For the CDR3, the DNA is TGTGCCAGTACTCTAAGCGGACAAGAGACCCAGTACTTC. Together with reference TRBV19 and TRBJ2-5, the CDR3 gives the full variable domain: DGGITQSPKYLFRKEGQNVTLSCEQNLNHDAMYWYRQDPGQGLRLIYYSQIVNDFQKGDIAEGYSVSREKKESFPLTVTSAQKNPTAFYLCASTLSGQETQYFGPGTRLLVL.

The chain joins TRBV5-1 to TRBJ2-1; unclear D gene. Germline CDR1 SGHRS, CDR2 YFSETQ. Trimming stripped 0 bases from V and 2 bases from J, with 12 bases between. CDR3 length: 16 amino acids. The CDR3 bases are TGCGCCAGCAGCTTGGTTGGGTCGGTCGCCTACAATGAGCAGTTCTTC. Translation: CASSLVGSVAYNEQFF.

This clonotype has a count of ten or more. The chain carries TRBV12-3 or TRBV12-4 and TRBJ2-3; possible D gene TRBD2, 6 bases. The V gene lost 5 bases and the J gene lost 2 bases, with 14 bases spanning the gap. The CDR3 is made up of 15 amino acids. As DNA, the CDR3 is TGTGCCAGCAGTAGGGACTTGACCGTCACAGATACGCAGTATTTT. This gives the protein CASSRDLTVTDTQYF.

Remarks on this clonotype: It may be a read error: a sequence one base away is much more abundant. The CDR3 does not close with the conserved phenylalanine or tryptophan, likely indicating a read error. The chain links TRBV6-1 to TRBJ1-5, with unresolved D. This CDR3 has 11 residues. Trimming stripped 4 bases from V and 11 bases from J, with 9 bases between. From germline, CDR1 is MNHNS and CDR2 SASEGT. The CDR3 reads CASSAAVTQHL. The CDR3 nucleotides read TGTGCCAGCAGTGCTGCAGTCACCCAGCATCTT.

This sequence joins TRBV6-5 and TRBJ1-2; no clear D gene. With 8 bases removed from V and 4 bases from J, the gap between germline ends came to 14 bases. The CDR3 runs 13 residues. Per germline, CDR1 MNHEY and CDR2 SVGAGI. The CDR3 sequence: CASRLGMGYGYTF. The CDR3 DNA reads TGTGCCAGCCGTTTGGGGATGGGCTATGGCTACACCTTC.

This clonotype occurred many times. The chain links TRBV4-3 to TRBJ2-3; 8 positions match TRBD2. CDR1 and CDR2 from the germline V gene are LGHNA and YSLEER. This CDR3 is built from 19 residues. The ends lost 4 bases at V and 2 bases at J; junction bases unmatched: 17. The DNA for the CDR3 is TGCGCCAGCAGCCGGGACTATAGCGGGACCGCAACCTTCACAGATACGCAGTATTTT. Translating gives CASSRDYSGTATFTDTQYF.

This clonotype occurred many times. This chain joins TRBV29-1 and TRBJ2-4; D is ambiguous. Germline V CDR1 and CDR2: SQVTM, ANQGSEA. V lost 6 bases and J 8 bases, leaving 14 bases between the germline ends. The CDR3 totals 12 residues. CDR3 loop: CSVVGATDIQYF. CDR3 DNA: TGCAGCGTAGTAGGAGCAACGGACATTCAGTACTTC.

This sequence joins TRBV4-1 and TRBJ2-7, with D unclear. The CDR3 length is 13 residues. The V end was cut by 1 base, the J end by 3 bases, with 7 bases between. Per the germline V gene, CDR1 is MGHRA and CDR2 is YSYEKL. The CDR3 nucleotides are TGCGCCAGCAGCCAAGCCAGTTACTACGAGCAGTACTTC. Translation gives CASSQASYYEQYF.

This clonotype has more than one count but fewer than ten. J is TRBJ1-2 and V is TRBV3-1; the D is unclear. The V end lost 5 bases, the J end lost 8 bases, and 9 bases lay between the germline ends. Germline V gene data show CDR1 as LGHDT and CDR2 as YNNKEL (reference sequence). The CDR3 has 11 amino acids. The CDR3 DNA is TGTGCCAGCAGCAAAGGGCGGGGCTACACCTTC. It translates to CASSKGRGYTF.

This clonotype was found many times. The rearrangement joins TRBV5-5 to TRBJ2-7; D is perhaps TRBD1 or TRBD2 (5 bases each). The CDR3 has 18 amino acids. The V end was cut by 0 bases, the J end by 4 bases, with 23 bases between. Germline V gives CDR1 SGHKS, CDR2 YYEKEE (reference sequence). The CDR3 protein is CASSLDFSGRGGGYEQYF. The CDR3 nucleotides read TGTGCCAGCAGCTTGGACTTTTCGGGACGCGGAGGTGGTTACGAGCAGTACTTC.

This clonotype was recorded at least ten times. The rearrangement joins TRBV7-2 to TRBJ2-1, with D perhaps assigned TRBD1 or TRBD2 (5 bases each). The germline CDR1 and CDR2 sequences are SGHTA and FQGNSA. The CDR3 runs 14 residues. The ends were cut back, 1 base at V and 4 bases at J, with 8 bases in the middle. CDR3 region: CASSLGDEYNEQFF. DNA of the CDR3: TGTGCCAGCAGCTTAGGGGACGAGTACAATGAGCAGTTCTTC.

This rearrangement joins TRBV6-1 to TRBJ2-7; TRBD2 is a possible D gene (5 bases). The germline gives CDR1 MNHNS, CDR2 SASEGT. The length of the CDR3 is 14 residues. V was clipped by 6 bases and J by 4 bases, with 16 bases between them. DNA for the CDR3: TGTGCCAGCAGCCTCGGGCGGGCGGAATACGAGCAGTACTTC. It translates to CASSLGRAEYEQYF.

This clonotype was detected a few times. This chain joins TRBV28 and TRBJ2-7; possibly TRBD2 for D (6 bases). Looked up from germline, CDR1 is MDHEN and CDR2 is SYDVKM. The V end was cut by 5 bases, the J end by 6 bases, with 26 bases between. The CDR3 spans 17 residues. CDR3 protein: CASSPWGLGGARGEQYF. The CDR3 DNA is TGTGCCAGCAGTCCCTGGGGGTTGGGCGGGGCGCGAGGCGAGCAGTACTTC.

This clonotype appeared a few times. The rearrangement joins TRBV20-1 to TRBJ1-5, with 10 positions matching TRBD1. The germline V gene encodes CDR1 DFQATT and CDR2 SNEGSKA (reference sequence). The trim removed 7 bases at V and 5 bases at J, leaving 5 bases unmatched. CDR3 size: 13 residues. The CDR3 nucleotides are TGCAGTGTTGGGACAGGGGTTGATCAGCCCCAGCATTTT. This sequence encodes CSVGTGVDQPQHF.